This note documents a single TCR beta chain sequence. No antigen is known for it. Qualities for individual bases were not recorded, and no much larger clone is one base off. This record belongs to a study of blood T cell repertoires in COVID-19 (dated by TCRdb to 2018 to 2020). Looking at the study overall: The collaborator samples originated in the United States, Italy and Spain and spanned the acute and convalescent phases of COVID-19. The material from the prospective study consisted of cDNA or gDNA derived from T cells, B-cell-depleted T cells, or PBMCs. Subjects who had been exposed to COVID-19, were actively infected with it, or had recovered from it provided the deeply sampled blood TCRbeta repertoires that made up the dataset. The repertoires were made available in a free public database intended to serve as a resource for research on the immune response to SARS-CoV-2. Samples were obtained from the ongoing ImmuneRACE study (first 160 participants) and from over 1,000 subjects provided by 6 global collaborators. Nearly every sample came with metadata listing a de-identified subject ID, COVID-19 status, age in years and sex. Where available, HLA class I and class II types were obtained from metadata supplied by the sample provider rather than from assay-based typing.

TCRbeta CDR3 regions were amplified from genomic DNA using the immunoSEQ Assay, a bias-controlled multiplex PCR. Turning to the authors' computational methods: Within the assay, amplification of reference gene primers was used to estimate how many nucleated cells each sample contained. Sequence reads were collapsed and filtered to measure the absolute abundance of every unique TCRbeta CDR3 rearrangement. For each sample, productive Simpson clonality was calculated as the square root of Simpson's diversity index over productive rearrangements. TCRdb stores this immuneACCESS table with in-frame sequences only. Part of the clones is absent; in the studies checked, under half of the shortfall reflects unresolved V genes, and no reason is known for the rest. The D gene and trimming were derived from the DNA, and the V and J assignments and clone size from that table. The sample profile shows approximately 500,000 clones; approximately 92% of them were found once. Clones ranked in the top ten supply around 0.92% of the sample.

One collaborating source in Seattle enrolled patients during active infection and followed them longitudinally through the course of disease. Each collaborating institution followed its own protocols to collect whole blood in K2EDTA tubes. For TCRbeta analysis, collaborators shipped samples as frozen whole blood, isolated PBMCs, or DNA extracted from either of those sample types. On the study overall, not on this receptor specifically: Clinical and demographic metadata were provided uncurated, with the amount varying by source and participant.

CDR1 and CDR2 (LGHNT, FRNRAP) derive from the germline V gene. Including the terminal cysteine and phenylalanine, the CDR3 comprises 15 residues. Of the read, only the CDR3 DNA is kept; its 45 bases are in frame from base 1. The junction shows trimming of 4 bases on V and 5 bases on J, and the gene matches do not reach 9 bases of it. The chain uses TRBV12-5 and TRBJ1-2; 8 bases in between match TRBD1. The TCR sequence derives from a young man with COVID-19, enrolled during active disease. Specimen: peripheral blood. In nucleotides, the sequence is TGTGCTAGTGGTTCCCCGCCAGGGGGCCATTATGGCTACACCTTC. Translated, this is CASGSPPGGHYGYTF.